This T cell receptor (beta chain) appears in the sequencing data of a study of radiotherapy plus CTLA-4 blockade in lung cancer. As regards this clone: What it binds is not known.

Measured with immunoSEQ multiplex PCR; TCRdb has only the in-frame clones, and not every one. This table holds 75,000 to 95,000 clones, about 78% found once. Study-wide points: In blood, early T cell clone dynamics reportedly predicted response best, together with interferon-beta.

The source is a human donor with non-small cell lung cancer that progressed on radiotherapy plus ipilimumab. The starting material was peripheral blood, obtained from a patient treated with radiotherapy plus ipilimumab.

The CDR3 loop reads CASSTRQGAGETQYF. The DNA of the CDR3 is TGTGCCAGCAGCACAAGACAGGGGGCGGGAGAGACCCAGTACTTC. This chain links TRBV11-2 with TRBJ2-5; TRBD1 matches at 10 bases. The length of the CDR3 is 15 residues. V was pared by 5 bases and J by 4 bases, with 7 bases of the junction left unmatched. From germline, CDR1 is SGHAT and CDR2 FQNNGV.